Shown below are 26 T cell receptor beta chains from a single sample sequenced in a study of blood T cell repertoires in COVID-19. Libraries were prepared by immunoSEQ multiplex PCR; TCRdb keeps only in-frame clonotypes and omits some of them. The sample has roughly 120,000 clones, roughly 74% seen once. Input material: peripheral blood. The source is an elderly man with COVID-19, enrolled during active disease.

V gene TRBV6-1 combines with J gene TRBJ2-7, with D maybe TRBD2 (5 bases). The CDR3 runs to 17 residues. Trimming removed 2 bases from V and 0 bases from J, with 17 bases in between. Germline CDR1 MNHNS, CDR2 SASEGT. CDR3 protein: CASSERRSSGSSYEQYF. CDR3 in DNA: TGTGCCAGCAGTGAACGAAGGTCCTCGGGGAGCTCCTACGAGCAGTACTTC.

V gene TRBV9 combines with J gene TRBJ2-5, with D maybe TRBD2 (6 bases). The V gene lost 0 bases and the J gene lost 1 base, with 13 bases spanning the gap. This CDR3 has 16 amino acids. The germline CDR1 and CDR2 sequences are SGDLS and YYNGEE. The CDR3 DNA sequence: TGTGCCAGCAGCGTAGGGGGCGGGGTGTTCCAAGAGACCCAGTACTTC. It is translated as CASSVGGGVFQETQYF.

This clone has only a few counts. The gene calls are TRBV19 and TRBJ2-3, with D possibly TRBD2 on 6 matching bases. The CDR3 has 17 amino acids. V lost 4 bases and J 0 bases, leaving 17 bases between the germline ends. Per the germline V gene, CDR1 is LNHDA and CDR2 is SQIVND (reference sequence). Written as DNA, the CDR3 is TGTGCCAGTAGTAGAAGGGCTAGCGTTACTAGCACAGATACGCAGTATTTT. Translating it yields CASSRRASVTSTDTQYF. The full variable domain, with the rest looked up from reference TRBV19 and TRBJ2-3, is DGGITQSPKYLFRKEGQNVTLSCEQNLNHDAMYWYRQDPGQGLRLIYYSQIVNDFQKGDIAEGYSVSREKKESFPLTVTSAQKNPTAFYLCASSRRASVTSTDTQYFGPGTRLTVL.

The rearrangement links TRBV6-2 or TRBV6-3 to TRBJ2-2; TRBD2 might be the D (6 bases). With 5 bases removed from V and 0 bases from J, the gap between germline ends came to 13 bases. Germline CDR1 MNHEY, CDR2 SVGEGT. CDR3 length: 16 residues. In nucleotides, the CDR3 is TGTGCCAGCAGTAGGAGGGTATGGTCGAACACCGGGGAGCTGTTTTTT. Translated, it gives CASSRRVWSNTGELFF.

J is TRBJ2-3 and V is TRBV19; D is perhaps TRBD2 (6 bases). Germline CDR1 and CDR2: LNHDA and SQIVND (reference sequence). Trimming took off 0 bases at V and 1 base at J, with 23 bases between the two ends. CDR3 size: 20 residues. The CDR3 spells CASSIDPAGLSSLGTDTQYF. Here the CDR3 DNA reads TGTGCCAGTAGTATAGATCCCGCGGGACTGTCCTCCTTGGGCACAGATACGCAGTATTTT.

In DNA, the CDR3 is TGTGCCAGCAGCGTCCGACAGGGGAATAATTCACCCCTCCACTTT. It encodes CASSVRQGNNSPLHF. The chain has TRBV7-9 and TRBJ1-6, with 8 bases lining up with TRBD1. Germline lookup yields CDR1 SEHNR and CDR2 FQNEAQ (reference sequence). CDR3 size: 15 residues. Losses at the gene ends were 5 bases for V and 5 bases for J; bases not matched to a gene: 5.

V is TRBV13 and J is TRBJ2-3; 10 nucleotides line up with TRBD2. CDR3 length equals 15 residues. After removal of 5 bases from V and 1 base from J, the junction contained 3 bases not matched to a gene. Germline V gene lookup returns CDR1 PRHDT and CDR2 FYEKMQ (reference sequence). CDR3 sequence (DNA): TGTGCCAGCAGCCTCGGGACTAGCGGCACAGATACGCAGTATTTT. This codes for CASSLGTSGTDTQYF.

The rearrangement joins TRBV5-6 to TRBJ2-7; 12 nucleotides align to TRBD1. J gave up 7 bases and V 2 bases, and 10 bases lay outside the gene matches. Per germline, CDR1 SGHDT and CDR2 YYEEEE. CDR3 size: 16 residues. The CDR3 is CASSFGDRGPPTEQYF. The CDR3 DNA sequence: TGTGCCAGCAGCTTTGGGGACAGGGGGCCTCCTACGGAGCAGTACTTC.

This sequence joins TRBV28 and TRBJ1-5, with TRBD1 as a possible D gene (6 bases). The CDR3 extends over 14 amino acids. The V end lost 7 bases, the J end lost 6 bases, and 16 bases lay between the germline ends. Germline CDR1 and CDR2: MDHEN and SYDVKM. CDR3 protein: CASKIQGTVQPQHF. In nucleotides, the CDR3 is TGTGCCAGCAAAATACAGGGTACGGTTCAGCCCCAGCATTTT.

Here the CDR3 DNA reads TGTGCCAGCAGCTTAACATACACCGGGGAGCTGTTTTTT. This sequence encodes CASSLTYTGELFF. V gene TRBV7-2 combines with J gene TRBJ2-2; no clear D. Germline CDR1 and CDR2: SGHTA and FQGNSA. There are 13 residues in the CDR3. V lost 2 bases and J 3 bases, leaving 4 bases between the germline ends.

The J gene is TRBJ2-1, the V gene TRBV28; 9 bases line up with TRBD2. CDR3 size: 17 residues. The J segment lost 0 bases and the V segment lost 7 bases, leaving 10 bases of the junction unmatched. From germline, CDR1 is MDHEN and CDR2 SYDVKM. The CDR3 coding sequence is TGTGCCAGCAAAGGGGGGACTAGCATCGGCTCCTACAATGAGCAGTTCTTC. Its protein is CASKGGTSIGSYNEQFF.

The genes are TRBV4-2 and TRBJ1-2; D gene uncertain. This CDR3 has 14 residues. Germline V gives CDR1 LGHNA, CDR2 YNFKEQ. V dropped 1 base and J dropped 8 bases, with 14 bases sitting between them. This CDR3 reads CASSQAADGEGYTF. CDR3 DNA sequence: TGTGCCAGCAGCCAAGCCGCCGACGGGGAAGGCTACACCTTC.

Here the CDR3 reads CASSGGQGATTEAFF. DNA of the CDR3: TGTGCCAGCAGCGGGGGACAGGGGGCGACCACTGAAGCTTTCTTT. The chain combines TRBV5-4 with TRBJ1-1; 12 bases are a match to TRBD1. Germline lookup yields CDR1 SGHNT and CDR2 YYREEE (reference sequence). This CDR3 spans 15 amino acids. J gave up 4 bases and V 4 bases, and 5 bases lay outside the gene matches.

The CDR3: CASSLGPGDNEQFF. As DNA, the CDR3 is TGTGCCAGCAGCTTAGGCCCAGGGGACAATGAGCAGTTCTTC. The chain carries TRBV11-2 and TRBJ2-1; D might be TRBD1 (6 bases). CDR3 length: 14 residues. Germline CDR1 is SGHAT and CDR2 is FQNNGV. The germline V and J ends were trimmed by 1 base and 5 bases, with 9 bases remaining between them.

The table lists this clone with a few counts. The rearrangement uses TRBV3-1 (or the pseudogene TRBV3-2) and TRBJ1-5; 12 bases fit TRBD1. This CDR3 comprises 21 residues. The germline V gene has CDR1 LGHDT and CDR2 YNNKEL (reference sequence). V lost 2 bases to trimming and J lost 2 bases; unmatched junction nucleotides: 16. The CDR3 DNA reads as TGTGCCAGCAGCCAACACCCTCCGGGGGACAGGGGGCGAAGAGGCAATCAGCCCCAGCATTTT. This sequence encodes CASSQHPPGDRGRRGNQPQHF.

V usage is TRBV7-3 and J usage is TRBJ2-7, with TRBD2 identical over 9 bases. V trimming: 5 bases; J trimming: 6 bases; junction bases outside the gene matches: 11. CDR3 size: 15 residues. Germline lookup yields CDR1 SGHTA and CDR2 FQGTGA. The chain's CDR3 is CASSPSGASVSEQYF. The CDR3 coding sequence is TGTGCCAGCAGCCCTAGCGGGGCGTCGGTGAGCGAGCAGTACTTC.

Remarks on this clone: Its ends do not fully match the called genes, so a read error is possible. The rearrangement uses TRBV5-1 and TRBJ2-7, with D hard to call. The CDR3 has 14 amino acids. Germline V gene data show CDR1 as SGHRS and CDR2 as YFSETQ. The CDR3 nucleotides are TGCGCCAGCAGCTGGAGTTATGGTACCTACGGGCAGTACTTC. Its translation: CASSWSYGTYGQYF.

This clone has a handful of counts. The rearrangement links TRBV9 to TRBJ2-1; a weak D match, TRBD1 (6 bases). CDR1 SGDLS and CDR2 YYNGEE come from the germline V gene. Trimming left V 0 bases short and J 4 bases short, with 11 bases between. The CDR3 runs to 15 residues. CDR3 region: CASSVGAGAYNEQFF. For the CDR3, the DNA is TGTGCCAGCAGCGTAGGGGCAGGGGCTTACAATGAGCAGTTCTTC.

The chain joins TRBV19 to TRBJ1-1, with 9 bases aligning to TRBD1. The ends lost 4 bases at V and 4 bases at J; junction bases unmatched: 7. CDR1 LNHDA and CDR2 SQIVND come from the germline V gene (reference sequence). The CDR3 extends over 15 amino acids. The CDR3 nucleotides are TGTGCCAGTAGTAAAACAGGGGGCGCGGGCACTGAAGCTTTCTTT. Translation gives CASSKTGGAGTEAFF.

The rearrangement joins TRBV27 to TRBJ1-5; no clear D gene. Germline V gene lookup returns CDR1 MNHEY and CDR2 SMNVEV (reference sequence). Trimming stripped 2 bases from V and 2 bases from J, with 10 bases between. The CDR3 consists of 15 residues. The CDR3 nucleotides are TGTGCCAGCAGTTTAGAGGGTGGACGCAATCAGCCCCAGCATTTT. This codes for CASSLEGGRNQPQHF.

V usage is TRBV15 and J usage is TRBJ2-4, with no clear D. CDR1 is LNHNV and CDR2 is YYDKDF in the germline V gene (reference sequence). V dropped 3 bases and J dropped 0 bases, with 6 bases sitting between them. The CDR3 consists of 14 residues. The CDR3 is CATSSLLAKNIQYF. In DNA form, the CDR3 reads TGTGCCACCAGCAGCCTCCTAGCCAAAAACATTCAGTACTTC.

This sequence joins TRBV27 and TRBJ2-5; the D gene is possibly TRBD1 (5 bases). Germline CDR1 is MNHEY and CDR2 is SMNVEV (reference sequence). V was trimmed by 4 bases and J by 2 bases, leaving 11 bases between them. The CDR3 has 14 residues. The CDR3 DNA reads as TGTGCCAGCAGTTCCGGACATACACAAGAGACCCAGTACTTC. It translates to CASSSGHTQETQYF.

The CDR3 sequence: CASSQTGMNTEAFF. DNA for the CDR3: TGTGCCAGCAGTCAAACAGGTATGAACACTGAAGCTTTCTTT. The chain links TRBV27 to TRBJ1-1, with D possibly being TRBD1 (5 bases). Germline CDR1 MNHEY, CDR2 SMNVEV (reference sequence). The CDR3 sequence is 14 residues long. V was cut by 5 bases and J by 0 bases, with 10 bases left in between.

The rearrangement uses TRBV28 and TRBJ2-5; D is unresolved. Germline CDR1 MDHEN, CDR2 SYDVKM. Deletions cut 5 bases from V and 4 bases from J, with 5 bases between. This CDR3 has 11 amino acids. CDR3 amino acids: CASSPRETQYF. As DNA, the CDR3 is TGTGCCAGCAGTCCCCGAGAGACCCAGTACTTC.

This chain uses TRBV6-2 or TRBV6-3 with TRBJ2-2; 10 bases are shared with TRBD2. The CDR3 is 15 amino acids. V lost 5 bases to trimming and J lost 7 bases; unmatched junction nucleotides: 7. CDR1 and CDR2 (germline): MNHEY, SVGEGT. CDR3 DNA: TGTGCCAGCAGTCCCCTAGCGGGAGTAGACGGGGAGCTGTTTTTT. Translating gives CASSPLAGVDGELFF.

This clone occurred once. CDR3 sequence (DNA): TGTGCCAGCAAGGGGCGCACTAATGAAAAACTGTTTTTT. This encodes CASKGRTNEKLFF. The V and J genes are TRBV7-2 and TRBJ1-4; possible D gene TRBD1, 5 bases. Germline V gives CDR1 SGHTA, CDR2 FQGNSA. The CDR3 is made up of 13 amino acids. With 7 bases removed from V and 2 bases from J, the gap between germline ends came to 8 bases.